A selection of T cell receptor beta chains follows, all from one sample in a study of T cell repertoires in cytomegalovirus infection. Each CDR3 protein is one row after TCRdb ran MiXCR on the reads. The sample lists fewer than 700,000 distinct CDR3 sequences, 20% to 25% occurring once. The sequenced sample was CD8+ T cells from PBMCs. The receptors shown here come from a human donor in good health (CMV status not recorded). Some clones in this sample may be carry-over from other donors' samples. Both conserved end residues are part of each CDR3. A D gene is named only where the DNA matches it firmly. Not every row has a clone size; where given, it reads once, few, many or a size class.

d_gene: NA; j_gene: TRBJ2-7; v_gene: TRBV29-1; abundance: few; CDR3aa: CSVVVPSDEQYF; CDR3nt: TGCAGCGTTGTAGTCCCTTCGGACGAGCAGTACTTC
d_gene: NA; j_gene: TRBJ2-3; v_gene: TRBV11-2; abundance: few; CDR3aa: CASSSPGRGSDTQYF; CDR3nt: TGTGCCAGCAGCTCCCCCGGCAGGGGCTCCGATACGCAGTATTTT
d_gene: NA; j_gene: TRBJ2-5; v_gene: TRBV28; abundance: NA; CDR3aa: CASSFDITQETQYF; CDR3nt: TGTGCCAGCAGTTTTGACATCACCCAAGAGACCCAGTACTTC
d_gene: TRBD1; j_gene: TRBJ2-7; v_gene: TRBV5-6; abundance: NA; CDR3aa: CASSPAAGTEINYEQYF; CDR3nt: TGTGCCAGCAGCCCAGCTGCAGGGACAGAAATCAACTACGAGCAGTACTTC
d_gene: NA; j_gene: TRBJ2-1; v_gene: TRBV20-1; abundance: few; CDR3aa: CSAPGGKTIYNEQFF; CDR3nt: TGCAGTGCCCCTGGTGGGAAAACCATTTACAATGAGCAGTTCTTC
d_gene: NA; j_gene: TRBJ1-5; v_gene: TRBV5-6; abundance: NA; CDR3aa: CASSFGTGFSGQHF; CDR3nt: TGTGCCAGCAGCTTCGGTACAGGGTTTAGCGGACAGCATTTT
d_gene: TRBD2; j_gene: TRBJ2-7; v_gene: TRBV20-1; abundance: NA; CDR3aa: CSARGPAGGMSYEQYF; CDR3nt: TGCAGTGCTAGAGGGCCAGCGGGGGGGATGTCCTACGAGCAGTACTTC
d_gene: TRBD1; j_gene: TRBJ1-1; v_gene: TRBV11-2; abundance: few; CDR3aa: CASSPGQGVKDTEAFF; CDR3nt: TGTGCCAGCAGCCCCGGACAGGGCGTGAAAGACACTGAAGCTTTCTTT
d_gene: NA; j_gene: TRBJ2-2; v_gene: TRBV20-1; abundance: few; CDR3aa: CSARDLNTGELFF; CDR3nt: TGCAGTGCTAGAGATCTTAACACCGGGGAGCTGTTTTTT
d_gene: TRBD2; j_gene: TRBJ2-1; v_gene: TRBV7-2; abundance: many; CDR3aa: CASSIGLVELSYNEQFF; CDR3nt: TGTGCCAGCAGCATCGGACTAGTGGAGCTCTCCTACAATGAGCAGTTCTTC
d_gene: NA; j_gene: TRBJ1-5; v_gene: TRBV4-3; abundance: NA; CDR3aa: CASSQDRVPWNQPQHF; CDR3nt: TGCGCCAGCAGCCAAGATCGGGTACCATGGAATCAGCCCCAGCATTTT
d_gene: NA; j_gene: TRBJ1-4; v_gene: TRBV14; abundance: NA; CDR3aa: CARTLRPGFNEKLFF; CDR3nt: TGTGCCAGAACATTACGACCGGGATTTAATGAAAAACTGTTTTTT
d_gene: TRBD1; j_gene: TRBJ1-3; v_gene: TRBV5-5; abundance: NA; CDR3aa: CASSLAEGAGSGNTIYF; CDR3nt: TGTGCCAGCAGCTTGGCAGAGGGGGCTGGGTCTGGAAACACCATATATTTT
d_gene: NA; j_gene: TRBJ1-1; v_gene: TRBV29-1; abundance: NA; CDR3aa: CSAVDSEAFF; CDR3nt: TGCAGCGCCGTGGATTCTGAAGCTTTCTTT
d_gene: NA; j_gene: TRBJ1-1; v_gene: TRBV7-9; abundance: NA; CDR3aa: CASSSPPLVGDTEAFF; CDR3nt: TGTGCCAGCAGCTCCCCGCCCTTAGTGGGGGACACTGAAGCTTTCTTT
d_gene: NA; j_gene: TRBJ2-2; v_gene: TRBV29-1; abundance: few; CDR3aa: CSVVGILTGELFF; CDR3nt: TGCAGCGTCGTCGGTATTCTCACCGGGGAGCTGTTTTTT
d_gene: NA; j_gene: TRBJ2-1; v_gene: TRBV7-6; abundance: many; CDR3aa: CASSGLLGGSSYNEQFF; CDR3nt: TGTGCCAGCAGCGGGCTCCTCGGTGGGAGCTCCTACAATGAGCAGTTCTTC
d_gene: NA; j_gene: TRBJ2-3; v_gene: TRBV28; abundance: NA; CDR3aa: CASSKEGGTPTDTQYF; CDR3nt: TGTGCCAGCAGTAAGGAAGGGGGGACCCCCACAGATACGCAGTATTTT
d_gene: NA; j_gene: TRBJ2-5; v_gene: TRBV7-6; abundance: NA; CDR3aa: CASSFQGHETQYF; CDR3nt: TGTGCCAGCAGCTTTCAGGGGCATGAGACCCAGTACTTC
d_gene: NA; j_gene: TRBJ1-1; v_gene: TRBV29-1; abundance: once; CDR3aa: CSVTRHSPQNTEAFF; CDR3nt: TGCAGCGTTACCAGACACTCACCCCAGAACACTGAAGCTTTCTTT
d_gene: TRBD1; j_gene: TRBJ1-5; v_gene: TRBV6-6; abundance: NA; CDR3aa: CASSPIDRENQPQHF; CDR3nt: TGTGCCAGCAGTCCTATCGACAGGGAGAATCAGCCCCAGCATTTT
d_gene: TRBD1; j_gene: TRBJ2-6; v_gene: TRBV7-8; abundance: few; CDR3aa: CASSLERGTGDLSRANVLTF; CDR3nt: TGTGCCAGCAGCTTAGAGAGGGGGACAGGGGACCTCTCTAGGGCCAACGTCCTGACTTTC
d_gene: NA; j_gene: TRBJ1-2; v_gene: TRBV20-1; abundance: few; CDR3aa: CSAERTDNYGYTF; CDR3nt: TGCAGTGCTGAAAGGACGGACAACTATGGCTACACCTTC
d_gene: NA; j_gene: TRBJ2-2; v_gene: TRBV6-6; abundance: many; CDR3aa: CASSYWARESTGELFF; CDR3nt: TGTGCCAGCAGTTACTGGGCCAGGGAGAGCACCGGGGAGCTGTTTTTT
d_gene: TRBD1; j_gene: TRBJ2-4; v_gene: TRBV5-6; abundance: few; CDR3aa: CASSHGTAVAKNIQYF; CDR3nt: TGTGCCAGCAGCCACGGGACAGCCGTAGCCAAAAACATTCAGTACTTC
d_gene: TRBD1; j_gene: TRBJ2-1; v_gene: TRBV4-1; abundance: few; CDR3aa: CASSQEPPQGAKDEQFF; CDR3nt: TGCGCCAGCAGCCAAGAGCCCCCACAGGGGGCTAAGGATGAGCAGTTCTTC
d_gene: NA; j_gene: TRBJ1-1; v_gene: TRBV28; abundance: NA; CDR3aa: CASTSGNLMNTEAFF; CDR3nt: TGTGCCAGCACCTCCGGAAACCTCATGAACACTGAAGCTTTCTTT
d_gene: NA; j_gene: TRBJ1-4; v_gene: TRBV20-1; abundance: NA; CDR3aa: CSATPQGGPPNEKLFF; CDR3nt: TGCAGTGCTACACCACAGGGAGGGCCACCTAATGAAAAACTGTTTTTT
d_gene: NA; j_gene: TRBJ1-2; v_gene: TRBV28; abundance: NA; CDR3aa: CASSTKWDFWDGYTF; CDR3nt: TGTGCCAGCAGTACAAAGTGGGACTTTTGGGATGGCTACACCTTC
d_gene: NA; j_gene: TRBJ2-7; v_gene: TRBV20-1; abundance: NA; CDR3aa: CSARDQKGIGYEQYF; CDR3nt: TGCAGTGCTAGAGATCAAAAGGGGATAGGCTACGAGCAGTACTTC
d_gene: NA; j_gene: TRBJ1-2; v_gene: TRBV28; abundance: once; CDR3aa: CASRYFKRGGDGYTF; CDR3nt: TGTGCCAGCCGTTACTTTAAGAGGGGAGGCGATGGCTACACCTTC
d_gene: TRBD2; j_gene: TRBJ2-1; v_gene: TRBV10-3; abundance: few; CDR3aa: CAISPRISGGLFDEQFF; CDR3nt: TGTGCCATCAGTCCAAGGATCAGCGGGGGGTTGTTCGATGAGCAGTTCTTC
d_gene: TRBD1; j_gene: TRBJ2-3; v_gene: TRBV7-9; abundance: few; CDR3aa: CASSDRGIRTDTQYF; CDR3nt: TGTGCCAGCAGCGACAGGGGAATTCGGACAGATACGCAGTATTTT
d_gene: NA; j_gene: TRBJ2-1; v_gene: TRBV7-9; abundance: many; CDR3aa: CASSLKGPAGNEQFF; CDR3nt: TGTGCCAGCAGCTTAAAGGGGCCTGCTGGTAATGAGCAGTTCTTC
d_gene: NA; j_gene: TRBJ1-1; v_gene: TRBV6-1; abundance: few; CDR3aa: CASEQNTEAFF; CDR3nt: TGTGCCAGCGAACAGAACACTGAAGCTTTCTTT
d_gene: TRBD2; j_gene: TRBJ2-1; v_gene: TRBV20-1; abundance: few; CDR3aa: CSARDLERGVPYNEQFF; CDR3nt: TGCAGTGCTAGAGATTTGGAGCGGGGGGTTCCCTACAATGAGCAGTTCTTC
d_gene: NA; j_gene: TRBJ1-5; v_gene: TRBV20-1; abundance: NA; CDR3aa: CSASGGGSNQPQHF; CDR3nt: TGCAGTGCTAGTGGGGGGGGAAGCAATCAGCCCCAGCATTTT
d_gene: NA; j_gene: TRBJ1-4; v_gene: TRBV7-9; abundance: once; CDR3aa: CASSLGSTATNEKLFF; CDR3nt: TGTGCCAGCAGCCTCGGGTCGACTGCAACTAATGAAAAACTGTTTTTT
d_gene: NA; j_gene: TRBJ2-5; v_gene: TRBV7-6; abundance: many; CDR3aa: CASSYRGTIETQYF; CDR3nt: TGTGCCAGCAGCTACCGGGGGACCATAGAGACCCAGTACTTC
d_gene: TRBD1; j_gene: TRBJ1-2; v_gene: TRBV27; abundance: many; CDR3aa: CASSLSGQGGYGYTF; CDR3nt: TGTGCCAGCAGTTTATCGGGACAGGGCGGCTATGGCTACACCTTC
d_gene: NA; j_gene: TRBJ2-5; v_gene: TRBV4-1; abundance: once; CDR3aa: CASSQSPPSTEETQYF; CDR3nt: TGCGCCAGCAGCCAATCTCCCCCCTCCACCGAAGAGACCCAGTACTTC
d_gene: NA; j_gene: TRBJ1-5; v_gene: TRBV19; abundance: NA; CDR3aa: CASSIDPGGYSNQPQHF; CDR3nt: TGTGCCAGTAGTATTGACCCGGGCGGCTATAGCAATCAGCCCCAGCATTTT
d_gene: TRBD1; j_gene: TRBJ2-2; v_gene: TRBV7-2; abundance: NA; CDR3aa: CASSLYRGQDTGELFF; CDR3nt: TGTGCCAGCAGCCTTTACAGGGGGCAGGACACCGGGGAGCTGTTTTTT
d_gene: NA; j_gene: TRBJ1-1; v_gene: TRBV6-2/TRBV6-3; abundance: few; CDR3aa: CASTGINTEAFF; CDR3nt: TGTGCCAGCACAGGAATAAACACTGAAGCTTTCTTT
d_gene: NA; j_gene: TRBJ1-2; v_gene: TRBV20-1; abundance: few; CDR3aa: CSARDRGQGLSYGYTF; CDR3nt: TGCAGTGCTAGAGATCGGGGGCAGGGGCTCTCCTATGGCTACACCTTC
d_gene: NA; j_gene: TRBJ1-1; v_gene: TRBV25-1; abundance: many; CDR3aa: CASSDRDGMNTEAFF; CDR3nt: TGTGCCAGCAGTGACCGGGACGGAATGAACACTGAAGCTTTCTTT
d_gene: TRBD1; j_gene: TRBJ1-1; v_gene: TRBV7-9; abundance: many; CDR3aa: CASSSTTGPNTEAFF; CDR3nt: TGTGCCAGCAGCTCCACGACAGGGCCAAACACTGAAGCTTTCTTT
d_gene: TRBD2; j_gene: TRBJ2-5; v_gene: TRBV7-2; abundance: NA; CDR3aa: CVSSLWGGLQETQYF; CDR3nt: TGTGTCAGCAGCTTATGGGGGGGGTTACAAGAGACCCAGTACTTC
d_gene: TRBD2; j_gene: TRBJ2-1; v_gene: TRBV7-9; abundance: many; CDR3aa: CASSEGTGRAEQFF; CDR3nt: TGTGCCAGCAGCGAAGGGACGGGGAGGGCTGAGCAGTTCTTC
d_gene: NA; j_gene: TRBJ2-3; v_gene: TRBV27; abundance: NA; CDR3aa: CASSLVRSTDTQYF; CDR3nt: TGTGCCAGCAGTTTAGTCCGCAGCACAGATACGCAGTATTTT
d_gene: NA; j_gene: TRBJ1-1; v_gene: TRBV7-2; abundance: many; CDR3aa: CASTSGTEAFF; CDR3nt: TGTGCCAGCACCTCTGGCACTGAAGCTTTCTTT
d_gene: NA; j_gene: TRBJ2-1; v_gene: TRBV6-1; abundance: NA; CDR3aa: CASSYGDTLPDEQFF; CDR3nt: TGTGCCAGCAGTTACGGGGATACCCTTCCCGATGAGCAGTTCTTC
d_gene: TRBD2; j_gene: TRBJ2-4; v_gene: TRBV29-1; abundance: many; CDR3aa: CSVEDLTSGGYYQYF; CDR3nt: TGCAGCGTTGAAGATCTAACTAGCGGGGGATACTATCAGTACTTC